This T cell receptor beta chain was sequenced for a study of beta chain features in type 1 diabetes. Study observations and caveats: Reads derived from cDNA could over-represent cells showing high TCR expression.

As every portion of the isolated RNA was reverse transcribed, the sequencing read expressed TCRB transcripts. Produced via immunoSEQ multiplex PCR; TCRdb's table is partial and in-frame only. The data contain just over 450,000 clones, 25% to 35% of them singletons. On this clone itself: Its antigen is as yet unknown.

Sorting based on CD45RO/CCR7/CD25/CD127/CD95/CD27 separated CD4+ naive, central memory, regulatory and stem cell-like memory cells. The TCR comes from a young man in good health. Sequencing was performed on naive CD4+ T cells from blood.

In DNA form, the CDR3 reads TGCGCCAGCAGCTTCACACCCGGGACAGGGTCGCAAGAGCAGTACTTC. Protein: CASSFTPGTGSQEQYF. The V call is TRBV5-1, the J call TRBJ2-7; 9 nucleotides line up with TRBD1. Germline trimming cut 2 bases from V and 7 bases from J; bases unmatched to any gene: 13. This CDR3 spans 16 amino acids. The germline CDR1 and CDR2 sequences are SGHRS and YFSETQ.